Following are 7 T cell receptor beta chains from one sample sequenced in a study of Ad26.COV2.S vaccination and SARS-CoV-2 variants. The data were produced by immunoSEQ multiplex PCR, yet TCRdb's version contains in-frame clones alone and is incomplete. The sample records about 350,000 clones, roughly nine tenths being singletons. The material sequenced was peripheral blood, taken after recovery from COVID-19. Receptors originate from a human donor who had recovered from COVID-19.

A single count supports this clone. The chain joins TRBV5-6 to TRBJ2-1, with D perhaps assigned TRBD1 or TRBD2 (5 bases each). The CDR3 has 12 residues. V lost 4 bases to trimming and J lost 10 bases, with 12 bases between them. The V gene's germline CDR1 is SGHDT and CDR2 YYEEEE. CDR3 bases: TGTGCCAGCAGCCCGGGACCCTTAGAGCAGTTCTTC. The encoded protein is CASSPGPLEQFF.

This clone is a singleton in its sample. The chain employs TRBV5-8 and TRBJ2-3; D might be TRBD1 (5 bases). CDR3 length equals 15 residues. Germline CDR1 SGHTS, CDR2 YDEGEE. V was shortened by 0 bases and J by 4 bases, with 12 bases between the two germline ends. The CDR3 coding sequence is TGTGCCAGCAGCTTGGGGCGCCCAGGGTCAGATACGCAGTATTTT. Residues: CASSLGRPGSDTQYF.

The rearrangement links TRBV4-2 to TRBJ2-3; no clear D gene. Germline CDR1 reads LGHNA; CDR2 reads YNFKEQ. Trimming took off 2 bases at V and 1 base at J, with 13 bases between the two ends. This CDR3 contains 16 residues. This CDR3 reads CASSQPDARGTDTQYF. DNA for the CDR3: TGTGCCAGCAGCCAACCGGACGCTCGGGGCACAGATACGCAGTATTTT.

The J gene is TRBJ2-7, the V gene TRBV3-1 (or the pseudogene TRBV3-2); D might be TRBD1 (7 bases). The CDR3 sequence is 14 residues long. The germline V gene has CDR1 LGHDT and CDR2 YNNKEL (reference sequence). V lost 3 bases and J 2 bases, leaving 11 bases between the germline ends. CDR3 nucleotide sequence: TGTGCCAGCAGCCAGGGCAGGGGGGCCTACGAGCAGTACTTC. Its translation: CASSQGRGAYEQYF.

The chain combines TRBV28 with TRBJ1-6, with D possibly matching TRBD1 (5 bases). CDR1 MDHEN and CDR2 SYDVKM come from the germline V gene. The V and J ends lost 8 bases and 11 bases respectively, with 16 bases between them. This CDR3 comprises 13 residues. The CDR3 coding sequence is TGTGCCAGCCGGCCGGGACCCGGGGCACCCCTCCACTTT. Protein product: CASRPGPGAPLHF.

The chain combines TRBV7-9 with TRBJ2-7; possibly TRBD2 for D (5 bases). CDR1 and CDR2 (germline): SEHNR, FQNEAQ (reference sequence). The CDR3 is 14 residues long. The ends were cut back, 3 bases at V and 3 bases at J, with 12 bases in the middle. The CDR3 region has the DNA TGTGCCAGCAGCTTTGGAGGTGGCGGCTACGAGCAGTACTTC. It codes for CASSFGGGGYEQYF. Together with reference TRBV7-9 and TRBJ2-7, the CDR3 gives the full variable domain: DTGVSQNPRHKITKRGQNVTFRCDPISEHNRLYWYRQTLGQGPEFLTYFQNEAQLEKSRLLSDRFSAERPKGSFSTLEIQRTEQGDSAMYLCASSFGGGGYEQYFGPGTRLTVT.

The chain couples TRBV5-1 to TRBJ1-1; D remains ambiguous. Germline V gene data show CDR1 as SGHRS and CDR2 as YFSETQ. This CDR3 has 14 amino acids. Trimming removed 0 bases from V and 1 base from J, with 7 bases in between. CDR3 sequence reads: CASSLGGWNTEAFF. For the CDR3, the DNA is TGCGCCAGCAGCTTGGGTGGCTGGAACACTGAAGCTTTCTTT.